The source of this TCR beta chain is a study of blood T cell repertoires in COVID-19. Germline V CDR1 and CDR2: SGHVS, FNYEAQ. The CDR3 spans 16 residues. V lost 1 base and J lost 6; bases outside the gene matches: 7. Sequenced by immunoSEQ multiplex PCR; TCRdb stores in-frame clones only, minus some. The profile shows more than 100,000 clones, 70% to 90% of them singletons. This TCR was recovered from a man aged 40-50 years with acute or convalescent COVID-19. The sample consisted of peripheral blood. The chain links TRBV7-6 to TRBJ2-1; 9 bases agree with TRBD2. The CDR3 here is CASSLVSGGLGNEQFF. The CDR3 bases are TGTGCCAGCAGCTTAGTTAGCGGGGGCCTTGGCAATGAGCAGTTCTTC.